Reported below is one T cell receptor beta chain. Antigen unknown. Tumor samples were obtained before definitive surgery or chemotherapy. The sample originates from a study of high-grade serous ovarian cancer treatment subgroups. Background on the study: Samples averaged approximately 15,000 reads and roughly 7,500 unique TCR beta rearrangements. Findings and caveats of the study: TCR relatedness rose with neoantigen level and trended with mutation load. CDR1 and CDR2 were left unanalyzed; analyses focused on CDR3.

The CDR3 has 17 amino acids. The germline V gene encodes CDR1 MDHEN and CDR2 SYDVKM. V gave up 2 bases and J gave up 1 base, with 17 bases separating them. Repertoires were generated with immunoSEQ multiplex PCR, while TCRdb's copy carries only in-frame clones and drops some. The sample carries some 27,000 clones, about 86% recorded once. The sequencing input was tumor tissue. The clonotype originates from a human donor with high-grade serous ovarian cancer. The chain links TRBV28 to TRBJ1-1; no clear D. The CDR3 reads CASSLTLIIARNTEAFF. The CDR3 DNA is TGTGCCAGCAGTTTAACCCTCATTATTGCACGGAACACTGAAGCTTTCTTT.